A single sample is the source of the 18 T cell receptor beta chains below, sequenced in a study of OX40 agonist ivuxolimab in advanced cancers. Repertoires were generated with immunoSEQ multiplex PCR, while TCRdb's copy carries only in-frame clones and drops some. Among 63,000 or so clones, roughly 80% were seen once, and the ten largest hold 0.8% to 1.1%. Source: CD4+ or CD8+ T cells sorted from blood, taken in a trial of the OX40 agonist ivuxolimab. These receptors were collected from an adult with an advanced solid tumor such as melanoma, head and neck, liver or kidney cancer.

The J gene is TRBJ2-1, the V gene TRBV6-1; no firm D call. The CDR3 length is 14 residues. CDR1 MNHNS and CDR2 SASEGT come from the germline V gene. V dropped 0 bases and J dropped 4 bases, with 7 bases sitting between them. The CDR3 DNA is TGTGCCAGCAGTGAAGCGCGAGAGTACAATGAGCAGTTCTTC. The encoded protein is CASSEAREYNEQFF.

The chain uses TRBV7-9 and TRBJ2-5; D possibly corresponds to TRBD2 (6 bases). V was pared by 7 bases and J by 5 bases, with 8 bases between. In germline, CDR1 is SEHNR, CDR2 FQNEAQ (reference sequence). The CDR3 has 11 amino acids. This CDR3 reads CASTRGETQYF. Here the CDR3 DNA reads TGTGCCAGCACCCGGGGGGAGACCCAGTACTTC.

CDR3 DNA: TGCGCCAGCAGCTTGGTTCAGGGGATCAACGAGCAGTACTTC. It codes for CASSLVQGINEQYF. The gene calls are TRBV5-1 and TRBJ2-7; maybe TRBD1 (6 bases). Germline CDR1 and CDR2: SGHRS and YFSETQ. The CDR3 sequence is 14 residues long. V lost 0 bases, J lost 5 bases, and 12 bases lay in between. The full variable domain, with the rest looked up from reference TRBV5-1 and TRBJ2-7, is KAGVTQTPRYLIKTRGQQVTLSCSPISGHRSVSWYQQTPGQGLQFLFEYFSETQRNKGNFPGRFSGRQFSNSRSEMNVSTLELGDSALYLCASSLVQGINEQYFGPGTRLTVT.

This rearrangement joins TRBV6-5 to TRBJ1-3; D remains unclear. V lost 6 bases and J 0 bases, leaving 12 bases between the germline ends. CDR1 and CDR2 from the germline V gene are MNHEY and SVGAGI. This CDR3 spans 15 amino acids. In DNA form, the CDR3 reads TGTGCCAGCAGCCCGAGAATGAGCTCTGGAAACACCATATATTTT. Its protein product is CASSPRMSSGNTIYF.

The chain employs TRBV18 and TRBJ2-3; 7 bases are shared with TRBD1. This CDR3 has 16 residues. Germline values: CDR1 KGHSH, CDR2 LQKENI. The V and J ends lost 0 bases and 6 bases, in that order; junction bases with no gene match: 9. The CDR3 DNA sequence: TGTGCCAGCTCACCACCGAACAGGGGCTCTGGGGATACGCAGTATTTT. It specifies CASSPPNRGSGDTQYF.

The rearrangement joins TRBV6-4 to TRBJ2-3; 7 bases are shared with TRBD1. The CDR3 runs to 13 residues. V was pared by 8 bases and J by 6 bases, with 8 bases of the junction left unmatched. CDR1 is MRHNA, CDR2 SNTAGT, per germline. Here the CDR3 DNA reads TGTGCCAGCCGACAGGGCTTGGGGGATACGCAGTATTTT. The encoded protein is CASRQGLGDTQYF.

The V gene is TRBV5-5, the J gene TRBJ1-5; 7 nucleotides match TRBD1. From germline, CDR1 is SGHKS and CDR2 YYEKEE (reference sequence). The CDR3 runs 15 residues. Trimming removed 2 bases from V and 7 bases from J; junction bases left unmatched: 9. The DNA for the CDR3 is TGTGCCAGCAGCTTAACAGGGGCGCGAGTCCAGCCCCAGCATTTT. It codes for CASSLTGARVQPQHF.

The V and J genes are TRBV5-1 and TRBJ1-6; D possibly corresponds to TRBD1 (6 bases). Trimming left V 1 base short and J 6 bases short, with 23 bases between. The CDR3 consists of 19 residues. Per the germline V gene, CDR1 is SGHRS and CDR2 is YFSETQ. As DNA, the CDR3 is TGCGCCAGCAGCTTGACCCGGAGGGGGGACCCCTCATCTAATTCACCCCTCCACTTT. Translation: CASSLTRRGDPSSNSPLHF.

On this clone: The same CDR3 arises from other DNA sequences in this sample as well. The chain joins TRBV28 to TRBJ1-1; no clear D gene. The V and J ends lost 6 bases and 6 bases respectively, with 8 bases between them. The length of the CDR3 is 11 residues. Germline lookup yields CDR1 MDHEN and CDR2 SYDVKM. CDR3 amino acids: CASRGRPEAFF. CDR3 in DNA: TGTGCCAGCAGGGGAAGACCTGAAGCTTTCTTT.

CDR3 protein: CASTPSGGIHNEQFF. CDR3 nucleotide sequence: TGTGCCAGTACCCCCTCAGGGGGGATCCACAATGAGCAGTTCTTC. The chain combines TRBV19 with TRBJ2-1, with D maybe TRBD1 (7 bases). Germline V gene sequence: CDR1 LNHDA, CDR2 SQIVND (reference sequence). The CDR3 is 15 residues long. V lost 7 bases and J lost 5, with 18 bases in between.

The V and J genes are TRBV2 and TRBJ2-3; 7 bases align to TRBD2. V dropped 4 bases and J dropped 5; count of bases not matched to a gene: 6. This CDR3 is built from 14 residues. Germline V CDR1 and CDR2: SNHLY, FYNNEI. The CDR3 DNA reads TGTGCCAGCAGTGGGGGGGGTGGACGAGATACGCAGTATTTT. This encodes CASSGGGGRDTQYF. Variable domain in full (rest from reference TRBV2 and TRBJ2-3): EPEVTQTPSHQVTQMGQEVILRCVPISNHLYFYWYRQILGQKVEFLVSFYNNEISEKSEIFDDQFSVERPDGSNFTLKIRSTKLEDSAMYFCASSGGGGRDTQYFGPGTRLTVL.

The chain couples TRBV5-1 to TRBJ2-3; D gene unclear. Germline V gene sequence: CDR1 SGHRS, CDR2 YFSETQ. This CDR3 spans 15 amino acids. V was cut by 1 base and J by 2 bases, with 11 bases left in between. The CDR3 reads CASSLSWVPTDTQYF. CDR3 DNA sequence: TGCGCCAGCAGCTTGTCGTGGGTCCCCACAGATACGCAGTATTTT.

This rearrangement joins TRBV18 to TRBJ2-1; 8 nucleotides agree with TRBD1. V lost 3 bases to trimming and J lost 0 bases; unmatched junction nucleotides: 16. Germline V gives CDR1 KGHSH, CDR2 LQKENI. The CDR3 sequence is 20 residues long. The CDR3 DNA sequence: TGTGCCAGCTCACCCTTTACAGGGGGTCTTGCTAATCGCTCCTACAATGAGCAGTTCTTC. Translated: CASSPFTGGLANRSYNEQFF.

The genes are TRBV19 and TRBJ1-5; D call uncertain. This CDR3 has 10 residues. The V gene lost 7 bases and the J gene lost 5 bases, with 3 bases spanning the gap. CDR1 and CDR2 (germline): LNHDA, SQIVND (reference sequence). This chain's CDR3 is CASNDQPQHF. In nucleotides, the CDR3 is TGTGCCAGTAATGATCAGCCCCAGCATTTT.

DNA of the CDR3: TGTGCCAGCAGCTTGCGGTTGGCAGGTATCACTGAAGCTTTCTTT. Translating it yields CASSLRLAGITEAFF. The chain is built from TRBV5-6 and TRBJ1-1; D ambiguous. CDR3 length: 15 residues. Trimming stripped 1 base from V and 4 bases from J, with 14 bases between. The germline CDR1 and CDR2 sequences are SGHDT and YYEEEE.

CDR3 in amino acids: CASHGTGREKLFF. CDR3 nucleotides: TGTGCCAGCCACGGGACAGGGAGGGAAAAACTGTTTTTT. The J gene is TRBJ1-4, the V gene TRBV19; TRBD1 matches 9 bases. The J segment lost 8 bases and the V segment lost 9 bases, leaving 7 bases of the junction unmatched. This CDR3 spans 13 amino acids. Germline assignment: CDR1 LNHDA and CDR2 SQIVND (reference sequence). The variable domain in full, with the rest retrieved from reference TRBV19 and TRBJ1-4, is DGGITQSPKYLFRKEGQNVTLSCEQNLNHDAMYWYRQDPGQGLRLIYYSQIVNDFQKGDIAEGYSVSREKKESFPLTVTSAQKNPTAFYLCASHGTGREKLFFGSGTQLSVL.

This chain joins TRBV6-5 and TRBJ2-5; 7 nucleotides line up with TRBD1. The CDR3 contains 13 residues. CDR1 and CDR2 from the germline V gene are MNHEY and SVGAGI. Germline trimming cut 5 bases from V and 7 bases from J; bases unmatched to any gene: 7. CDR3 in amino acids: CASSPDRIRTQYF. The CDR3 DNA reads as TGTGCCAGCAGTCCGGACAGGATACGGACCCAGTACTTC.

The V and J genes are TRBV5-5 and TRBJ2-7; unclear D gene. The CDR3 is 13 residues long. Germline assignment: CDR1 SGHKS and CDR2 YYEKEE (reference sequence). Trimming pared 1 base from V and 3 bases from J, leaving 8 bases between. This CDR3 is CASSLSPDYEQYF. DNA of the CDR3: TGTGCCAGCAGCTTGTCACCAGACTACGAGCAGTACTTC.